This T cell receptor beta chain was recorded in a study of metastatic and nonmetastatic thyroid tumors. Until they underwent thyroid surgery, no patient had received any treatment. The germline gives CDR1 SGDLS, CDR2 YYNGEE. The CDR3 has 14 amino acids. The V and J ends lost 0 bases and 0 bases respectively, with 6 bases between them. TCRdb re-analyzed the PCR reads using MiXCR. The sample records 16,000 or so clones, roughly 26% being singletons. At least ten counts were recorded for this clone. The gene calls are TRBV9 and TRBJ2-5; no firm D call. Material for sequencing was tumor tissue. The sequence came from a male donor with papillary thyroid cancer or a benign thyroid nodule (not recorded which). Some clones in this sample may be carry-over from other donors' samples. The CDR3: CASSVGSDQETQYF. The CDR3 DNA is TGTGCCAGCAGCGTAGGTTCTGACCAAGAGACCCAGTACTTC.